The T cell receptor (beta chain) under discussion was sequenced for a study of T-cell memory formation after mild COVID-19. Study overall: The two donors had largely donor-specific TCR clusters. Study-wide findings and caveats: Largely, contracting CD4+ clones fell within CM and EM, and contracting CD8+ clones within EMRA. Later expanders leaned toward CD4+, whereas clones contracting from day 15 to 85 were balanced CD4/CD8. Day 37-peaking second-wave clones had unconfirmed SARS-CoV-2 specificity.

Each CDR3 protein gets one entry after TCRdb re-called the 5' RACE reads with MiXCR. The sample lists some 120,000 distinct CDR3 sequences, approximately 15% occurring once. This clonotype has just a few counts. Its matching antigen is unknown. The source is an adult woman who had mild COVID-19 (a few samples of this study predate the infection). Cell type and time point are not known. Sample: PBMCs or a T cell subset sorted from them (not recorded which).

This CDR3 reads CASSLLRGDGYTF. CDR3 nucleotide sequence: TGTGCCAGCAGCCTACTCCGGGGGGATGGCTACACCTTC. V usage is TRBV11-2 and J usage is TRBJ1-2; maybe TRBD1 (5 bases). The germline V gene encodes CDR1 SGHAT and CDR2 FQNNGV. Trimming took 5 bases from V and 6 from J, leaving 13 bases between them. The CDR3 has 13 residues.